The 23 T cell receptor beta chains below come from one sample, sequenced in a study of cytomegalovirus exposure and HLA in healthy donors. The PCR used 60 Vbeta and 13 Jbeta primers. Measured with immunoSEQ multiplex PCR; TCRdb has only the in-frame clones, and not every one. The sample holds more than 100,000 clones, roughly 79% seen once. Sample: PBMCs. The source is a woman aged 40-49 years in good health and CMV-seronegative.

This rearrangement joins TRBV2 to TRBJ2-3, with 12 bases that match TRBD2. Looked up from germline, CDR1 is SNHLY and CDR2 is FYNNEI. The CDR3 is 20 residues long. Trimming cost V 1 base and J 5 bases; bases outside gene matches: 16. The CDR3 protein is CASSEGFGASGGAWIDTQYF. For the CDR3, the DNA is TGTGCCAGCAGTGAAGGGTTCGGGGCTAGCGGGGGGGCCTGGATAGATACGCAGTATTTT.

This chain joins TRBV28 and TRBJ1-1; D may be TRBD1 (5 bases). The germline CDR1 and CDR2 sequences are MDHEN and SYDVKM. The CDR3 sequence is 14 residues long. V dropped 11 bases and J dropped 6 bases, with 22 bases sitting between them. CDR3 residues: CAGGSAIRRAEAFF. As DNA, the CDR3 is TGTGCCGGGGGGTCGGCCATTCGGAGGGCTGAAGCTTTCTTT. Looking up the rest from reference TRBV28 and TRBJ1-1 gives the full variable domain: DVKVTQSSRYLVKRTGEKVFLECVQDMDHENMFWYRQDPGLGLRLIYFSYDVKMKEKGDIPEGYSVSREKKERFSLILESASTNQTSMYLCAGGSAIRRAEAFFGQGTRLTVV.

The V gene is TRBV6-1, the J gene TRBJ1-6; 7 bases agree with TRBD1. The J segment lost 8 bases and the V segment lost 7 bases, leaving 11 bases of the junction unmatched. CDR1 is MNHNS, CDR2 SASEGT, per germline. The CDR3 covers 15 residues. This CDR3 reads CASNPTGTSDSPLHF. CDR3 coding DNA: TGTGCCAGCAACCCGACAGGGACTTCGGATTCACCCCTCCACTTT.

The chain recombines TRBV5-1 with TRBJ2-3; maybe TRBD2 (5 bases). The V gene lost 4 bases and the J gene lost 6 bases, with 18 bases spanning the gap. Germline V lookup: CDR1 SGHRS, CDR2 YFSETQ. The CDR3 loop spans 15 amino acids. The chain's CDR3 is CASSTDTNLADTQYF. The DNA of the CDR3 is TGCGCCAGCAGCACAGACACGAACCTAGCCGATACGCAGTATTTT.

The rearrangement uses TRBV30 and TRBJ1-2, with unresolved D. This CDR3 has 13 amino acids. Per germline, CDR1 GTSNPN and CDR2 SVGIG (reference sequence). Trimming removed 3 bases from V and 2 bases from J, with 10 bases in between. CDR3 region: CAWSPRGNYGYTF. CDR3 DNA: TGTGCCTGGAGCCCGCGGGGAAACTATGGCTACACCTTC.

The CDR3: CASSGQSNTEAFF. The CDR3 coding sequence is TGTGCCAGCAGCGGACAGTCGAACACTGAAGCTTTCTTT. The chain is built from TRBV6-1 and TRBJ1-1, with D possibly being TRBD1 (6 bases). Trimming pared 6 bases from V and 1 base from J, leaving 9 bases between. Per the germline V gene, CDR1 is MNHNS and CDR2 is SASEGT. The CDR3 sequence is 13 residues long.

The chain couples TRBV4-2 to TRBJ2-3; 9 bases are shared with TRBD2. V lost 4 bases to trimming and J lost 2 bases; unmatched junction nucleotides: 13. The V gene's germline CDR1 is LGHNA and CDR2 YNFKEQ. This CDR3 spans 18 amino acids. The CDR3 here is CASSLFNSGGQPTDTQYF. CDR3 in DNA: TGTGCCAGCAGCCTATTCAATAGCGGGGGACAGCCCACAGATACGCAGTATTTT.

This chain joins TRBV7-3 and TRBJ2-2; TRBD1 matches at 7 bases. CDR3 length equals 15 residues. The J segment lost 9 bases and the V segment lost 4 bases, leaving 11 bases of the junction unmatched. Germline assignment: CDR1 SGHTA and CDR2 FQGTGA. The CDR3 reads CASSSSDTGDRELFF. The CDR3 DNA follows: TGTGCCAGCAGCTCCTCCGATACAGGGGACAGGGAGCTGTTTTTT.

The CDR3 DNA follows: TGTGCCAGCACGAGCCTTCGTCGGGAAAAACTGTTTTTT. Translated: CASTSLRREKLFF. This chain links TRBV2 with TRBJ1-4, with D unresolved. This CDR3 contains 13 residues. V was clipped by 7 bases and J by 8 bases, with 14 bases between them. The germline gives CDR1 SNHLY, CDR2 FYNNEI.

CDR3 in amino acids: CASSYLDKNYGYTF. The CDR3 coding sequence is TGTGCCAGCAGTTACCTCGACAAAAACTATGGCTACACCTTC. V is TRBV6-6 and J is TRBJ1-2; no reliable D call. The V gene lost 2 bases and the J gene lost 2 bases, with 9 bases spanning the gap. The V gene's germline CDR1 is MNHNY and CDR2 SVGAGI (reference sequence). This CDR3 region has 14 residues.

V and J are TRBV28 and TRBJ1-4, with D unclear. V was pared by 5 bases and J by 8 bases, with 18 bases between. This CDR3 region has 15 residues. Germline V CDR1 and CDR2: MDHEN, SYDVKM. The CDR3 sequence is CASSSVVKGGEKLFF. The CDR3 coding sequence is TGTGCCAGCAGTAGTGTGGTTAAGGGAGGGGAAAAACTGTTTTTT.

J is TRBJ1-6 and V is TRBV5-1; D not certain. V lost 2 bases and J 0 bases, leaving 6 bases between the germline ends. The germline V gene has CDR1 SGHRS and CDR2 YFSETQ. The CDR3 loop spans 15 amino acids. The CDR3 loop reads CASSFEGSYNSPLHF. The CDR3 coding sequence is TGCGCCAGCAGCTTCGAGGGCTCCTATAATTCACCCCTCCACTTT. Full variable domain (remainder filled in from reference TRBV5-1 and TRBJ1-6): KAGVTQTPRYLIKTRGQQVTLSCSPISGHRSVSWYQQTPGQGLQFLFEYFSETQRNKGNFPGRFSGRQFSNSRSEMNVSTLELGDSALYLCASSFEGSYNSPLHFGNGTRLTVT.

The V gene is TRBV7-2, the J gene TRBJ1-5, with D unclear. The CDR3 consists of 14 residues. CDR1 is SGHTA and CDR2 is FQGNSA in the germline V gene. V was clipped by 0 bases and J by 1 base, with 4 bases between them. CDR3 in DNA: TGTGCCAGCAGCTTAGCGGGCAGCAATCAGCCCCAGCATTTT. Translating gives CASSLAGSNQPQHF.

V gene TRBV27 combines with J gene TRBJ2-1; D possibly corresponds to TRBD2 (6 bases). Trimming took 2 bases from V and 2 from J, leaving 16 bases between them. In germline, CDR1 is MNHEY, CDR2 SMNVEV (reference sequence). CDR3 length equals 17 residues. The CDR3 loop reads CASSLGRPSGAYNEQFF. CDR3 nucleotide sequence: TGTGCCAGCAGTTTAGGGAGACCTTCGGGAGCCTACAATGAGCAGTTCTTC.

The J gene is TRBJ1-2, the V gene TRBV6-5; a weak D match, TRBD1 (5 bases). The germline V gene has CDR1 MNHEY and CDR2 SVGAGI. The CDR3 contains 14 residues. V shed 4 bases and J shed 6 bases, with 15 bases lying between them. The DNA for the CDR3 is TGTGCCAGCAGTTCTAATCAGGGTTTTGATGGCTACACCTTC. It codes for CASSSNQGFDGYTF.

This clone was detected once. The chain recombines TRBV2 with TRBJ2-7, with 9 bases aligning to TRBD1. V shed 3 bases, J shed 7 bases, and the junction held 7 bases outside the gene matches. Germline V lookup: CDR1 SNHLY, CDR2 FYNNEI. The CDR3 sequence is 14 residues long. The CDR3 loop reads CASSEGTGIREQYF. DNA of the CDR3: TGTGCCAGCAGTGAGGGGACAGGGATACGAGAGCAGTACTTC.

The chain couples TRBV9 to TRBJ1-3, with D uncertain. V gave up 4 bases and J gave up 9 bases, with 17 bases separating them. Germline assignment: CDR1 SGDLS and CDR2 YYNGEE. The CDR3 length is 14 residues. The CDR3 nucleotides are TGTGCCAGCAGCTCAGCCATCGGAGTGACCACCATATATTTT. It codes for CASSSAIGVTTIYF. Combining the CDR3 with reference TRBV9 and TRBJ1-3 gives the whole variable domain DSGVTQTPKHLITATGQRVTLRCSPRSGDLSVYWYQQSLDQGLQFLIQYYNGEERAKGNILERFSAQQFPDLHSELNLSSLELGDSALYFCASSSAIGVTTIYFGEGSWLTVV.

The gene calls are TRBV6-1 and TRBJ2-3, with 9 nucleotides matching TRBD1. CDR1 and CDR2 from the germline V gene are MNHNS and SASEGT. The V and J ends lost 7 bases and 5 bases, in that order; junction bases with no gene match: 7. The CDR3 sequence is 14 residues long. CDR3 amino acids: CASNLDRGKDTQYF. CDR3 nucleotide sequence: TGTGCCAGCAATCTGGACAGGGGCAAAGATACGCAGTATTTT.

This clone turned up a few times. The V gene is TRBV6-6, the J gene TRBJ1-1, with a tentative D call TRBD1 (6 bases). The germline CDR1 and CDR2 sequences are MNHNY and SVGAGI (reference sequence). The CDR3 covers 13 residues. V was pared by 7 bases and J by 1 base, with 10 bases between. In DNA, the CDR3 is TGTGCCAGCACCCCGGACAGGAACACTGAAGCTTTCTTT. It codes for CASTPDRNTEAFF.

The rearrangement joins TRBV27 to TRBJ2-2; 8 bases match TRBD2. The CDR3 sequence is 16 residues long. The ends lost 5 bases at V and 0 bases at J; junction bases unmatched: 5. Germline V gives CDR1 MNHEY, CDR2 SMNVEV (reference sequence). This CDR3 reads CASSARGGTNTGELFF. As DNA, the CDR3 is TGTGCCAGCAGTGCGCGCGGGGGGACGAACACCGGGGAGCTGTTTTTT.

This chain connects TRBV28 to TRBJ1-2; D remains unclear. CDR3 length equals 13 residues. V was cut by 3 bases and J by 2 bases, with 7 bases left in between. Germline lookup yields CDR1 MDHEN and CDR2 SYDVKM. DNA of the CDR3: TGTGCCAGCAGTTTTCCCCGGAACTATGGCTACACCTTC. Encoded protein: CASSFPRNYGYTF.

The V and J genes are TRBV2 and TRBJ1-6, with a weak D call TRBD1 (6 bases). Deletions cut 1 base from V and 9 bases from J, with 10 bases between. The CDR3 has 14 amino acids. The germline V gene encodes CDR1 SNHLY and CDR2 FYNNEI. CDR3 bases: TGTGCCAGCAGTGAAGAGGGGGGGATTTCACCCCTCCACTTT. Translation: CASSEEGGISPLHF.

The DNA of the CDR3 is TGTGCCAGCAAACCAAGGGGGGGGAACTATGGCTACACCTTC. It codes for CASKPRGGNYGYTF. The V gene is TRBV2, the J gene TRBJ1-2; a weak D match, TRBD1 (6 bases). From germline, CDR1 is SNHLY and CDR2 FYNNEI. The CDR3 is 14 residues long. Trimming removed 7 bases at V and 2 bases at J, with 14 bases between. Full variable domain (remainder filled in from reference TRBV2 and TRBJ1-2): EPEVTQTPSHQVTQMGQEVILRCVPISNHLYFYWYRQILGQKVEFLVSFYNNEISEKSEIFDDQFSVERPDGSNFTLKIRSTKLEDSAMYFCASKPRGGNYGYTFGSGTRLTVV.